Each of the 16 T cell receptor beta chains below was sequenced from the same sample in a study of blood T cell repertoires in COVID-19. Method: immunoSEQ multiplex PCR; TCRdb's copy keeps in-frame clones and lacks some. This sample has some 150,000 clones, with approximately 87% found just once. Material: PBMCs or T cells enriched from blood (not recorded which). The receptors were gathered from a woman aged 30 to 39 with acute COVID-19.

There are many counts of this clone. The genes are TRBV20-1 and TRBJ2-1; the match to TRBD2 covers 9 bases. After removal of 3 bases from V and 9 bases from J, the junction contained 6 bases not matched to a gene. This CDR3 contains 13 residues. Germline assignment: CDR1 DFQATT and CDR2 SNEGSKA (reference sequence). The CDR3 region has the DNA TGCAGTGCTAGTAGCGGGAGCGACGTTGAGCAGTTCTTC. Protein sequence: CSASSGSDVEQFF.

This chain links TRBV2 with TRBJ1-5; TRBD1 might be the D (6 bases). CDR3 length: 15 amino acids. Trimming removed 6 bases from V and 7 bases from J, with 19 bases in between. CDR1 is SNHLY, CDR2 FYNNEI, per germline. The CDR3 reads CASRLFGGAGQPQHF. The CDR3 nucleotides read TGTGCCAGCAGACTCTTCGGGGGGGCAGGACAGCCCCAGCATTTT.

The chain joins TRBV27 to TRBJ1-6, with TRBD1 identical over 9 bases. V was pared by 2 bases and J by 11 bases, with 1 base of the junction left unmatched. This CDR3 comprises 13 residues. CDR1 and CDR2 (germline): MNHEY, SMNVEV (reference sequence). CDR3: CASSLGTGPPLHF. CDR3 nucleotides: TGTGCCAGCAGTTTAGGGACAGGGCCACCCCTCCACTTT.

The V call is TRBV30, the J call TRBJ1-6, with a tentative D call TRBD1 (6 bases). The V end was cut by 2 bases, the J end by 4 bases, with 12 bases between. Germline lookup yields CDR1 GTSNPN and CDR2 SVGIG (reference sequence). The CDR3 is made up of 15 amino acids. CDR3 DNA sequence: TGTGCCTGGAGTTTGGACAGCGATTATAATTCACCCCTCCACTTT. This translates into CAWSLDSDYNSPLHF. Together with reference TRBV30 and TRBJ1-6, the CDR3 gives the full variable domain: SQTIHQWPATLVQPVGSPLSLECTVEGTSNPNLYWYRQAAGRGLQLLFYSVGIGQISSEVPQNLSASRPQDRQFILSSKKLLLSDSGFYLCAWSLDSDYNSPLHFGNGTRLTVT.

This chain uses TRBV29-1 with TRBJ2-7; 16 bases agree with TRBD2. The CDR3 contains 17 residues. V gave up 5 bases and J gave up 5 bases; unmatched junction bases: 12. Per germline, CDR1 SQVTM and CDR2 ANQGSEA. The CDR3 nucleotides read TGCAGCGTTAGGATTGGGACTAGCGGGAGGGCCAGGGACGAGCAGTACTTC. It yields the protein CSVRIGTSGRARDEQYF.

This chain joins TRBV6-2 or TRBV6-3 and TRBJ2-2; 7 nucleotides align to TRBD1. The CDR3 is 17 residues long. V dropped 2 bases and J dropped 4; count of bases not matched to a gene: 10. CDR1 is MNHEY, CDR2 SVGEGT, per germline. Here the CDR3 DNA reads TGTGCCAGCAGTTACGCCAGGGGGACAGTTGTCACCGGGGAGCTGTTTTTT. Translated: CASSYARGTVVTGELFF.

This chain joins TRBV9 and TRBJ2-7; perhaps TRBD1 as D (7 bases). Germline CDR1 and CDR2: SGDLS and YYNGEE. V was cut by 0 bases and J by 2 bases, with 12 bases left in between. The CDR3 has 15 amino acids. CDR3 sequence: CASSVGQGGPYEQYF. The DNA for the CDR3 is TGTGCCAGCAGCGTAGGACAGGGAGGTCCCTACGAGCAGTACTTC.

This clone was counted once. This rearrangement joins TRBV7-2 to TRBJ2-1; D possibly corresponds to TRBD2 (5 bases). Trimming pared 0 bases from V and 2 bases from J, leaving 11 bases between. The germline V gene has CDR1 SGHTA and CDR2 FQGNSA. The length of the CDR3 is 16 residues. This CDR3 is CASSLATGSTYNEQFF. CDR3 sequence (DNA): TGTGCCAGCAGCTTAGCGACGGGGTCCACCTACAATGAGCAGTTCTTC.

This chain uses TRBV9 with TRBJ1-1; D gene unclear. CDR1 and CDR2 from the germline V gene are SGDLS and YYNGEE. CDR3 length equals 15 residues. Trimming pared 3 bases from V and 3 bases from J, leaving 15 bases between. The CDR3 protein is CASSASGVADTEAFF. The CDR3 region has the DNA TGTGCCAGCAGCGCCAGCGGGGTAGCCGACACTGAAGCTTTCTTT.

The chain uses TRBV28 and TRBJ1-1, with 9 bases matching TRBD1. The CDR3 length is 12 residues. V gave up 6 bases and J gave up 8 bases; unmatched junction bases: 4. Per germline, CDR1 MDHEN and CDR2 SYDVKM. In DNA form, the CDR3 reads TGTGCCAGCAGGGGACAGGGTAGGGAAGCTTTCTTT. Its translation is CASRGQGREAFF.

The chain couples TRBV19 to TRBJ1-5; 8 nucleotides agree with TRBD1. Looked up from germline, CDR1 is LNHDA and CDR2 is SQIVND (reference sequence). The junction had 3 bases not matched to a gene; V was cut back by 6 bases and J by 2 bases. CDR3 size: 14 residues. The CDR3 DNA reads TGTGCCAGTAGCCAGGGGGCAGGCAATCAGCCCCAGCATTTT. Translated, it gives CASSQGAGNQPQHF.

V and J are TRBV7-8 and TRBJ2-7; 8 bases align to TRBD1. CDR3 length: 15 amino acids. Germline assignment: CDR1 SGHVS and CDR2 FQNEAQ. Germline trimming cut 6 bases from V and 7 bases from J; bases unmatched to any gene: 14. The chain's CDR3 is CASSPADRGWREQYF. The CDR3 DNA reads TGTGCCAGCAGTCCAGCCGACAGGGGTTGGAGGGAGCAGTACTTC.

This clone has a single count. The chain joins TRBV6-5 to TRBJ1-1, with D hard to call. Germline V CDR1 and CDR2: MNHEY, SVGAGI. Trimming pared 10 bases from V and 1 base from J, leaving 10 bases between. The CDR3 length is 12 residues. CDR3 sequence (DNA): TGTGCCACCATCACGGGGAACACTGAAGCTTTCTTT. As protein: CATITGNTEAFF.

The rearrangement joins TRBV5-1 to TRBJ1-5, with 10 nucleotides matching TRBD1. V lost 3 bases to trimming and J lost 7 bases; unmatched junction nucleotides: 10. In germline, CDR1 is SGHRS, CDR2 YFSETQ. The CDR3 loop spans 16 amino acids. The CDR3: CASSSQPTGGEQPQHF. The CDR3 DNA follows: TGCGCCAGCAGCTCCCAACCGACAGGGGGCGAACAGCCCCAGCATTTT.

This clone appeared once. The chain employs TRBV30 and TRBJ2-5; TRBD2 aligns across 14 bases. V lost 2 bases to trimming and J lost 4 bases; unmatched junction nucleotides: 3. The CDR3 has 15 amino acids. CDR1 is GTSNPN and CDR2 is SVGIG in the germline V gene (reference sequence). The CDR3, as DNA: TGTGCCTGGAGTAACGGACTAGCGGGAGGAGAGACCCAGTACTTC. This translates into CAWSNGLAGGETQYF.

DNA for the CDR3: TGCGCCAGCAGCTGGGGGTACGGGACAGGTCCCTACGAGCAGTACTTC. Protein product: CASSWGYGTGPYEQYF. The chain employs TRBV5-1 and TRBJ2-7; 8 bases agree with TRBD1. The CDR3 sequence is 16 residues long. V shed 3 bases, J shed 2 bases, and the junction held 10 bases outside the gene matches. CDR1 and CDR2 from the germline V gene are SGHRS and YFSETQ.